This T cell receptor (beta chain) was captured by sequencing in a study of T cells after somatic rescue of genetic block. The germline V and J ends were trimmed by 0 bases and 0 bases, with 10 bases remaining between them. Germline CDR1 SGDLS, CDR2 YYNGEE. This CDR3 has 15 residues. Turning to this clone: The sample holds other DNA sequences that translate to the same CDR3.

This table comes from immunoSEQ multiplex PCR, and its TCRdb copy is limited to in-frame clones, with some not included. Among approximately 110,000 clones listed, under 95% were seen once. The rearrangement joins TRBV9 to TRBJ2-7; possibly TRBD1 or TRBD2 for D (5 bases each). Sequencing was carried out using peripheral blood mononuclear cells (PBMCs). The receptor's source is a woman between 18 and 29 years old. The CDR3 region is CASSVGAGSSYEQYF. For the CDR3, the DNA is TGTGCCAGCAGCGTAGGGGCAGGGAGCTCCTACGAGCAGTACTTC.